The count of the clone carrying this TCR beta chain is one. Positively selected for CCR7, the CD45RO-negative cells used as naive CD8 cells excluded terminally differentiated effector memory CD45RA+ cells. This record comes from a study of shared clonotypes between healthy human individuals. Study summary: Per donor, three plates held CD4 naive cells, three held CD4 memory, two held CD8 naive and one held CD8 memory.

The CDR3 is made up of 17 amino acids. Germline lookup yields CDR1 SNHLY and CDR2 FYNNEI. With 4 bases clipped from V and 1 base from J, the junction kept 12 bases outside the gene matches. How the authors handled the data: There were no quality scores in the junction-only immunoSEQ sequences, so filtering differed. Sequencing was performed with immunoSEQ multiplex PCR; in TCRdb, only in-frame clones are kept and a portion is missing. The V and J calls and clone size come from that table; D and trimming were worked out from the DNA. The data contain around 2,000,000 clones, about 92% of them singletons.

The chain couples TRBV2 to TRBJ2-5, with 7 bases aligning to TRBD2. This clonotype originated in a man aged 18 to 35 in good health. Some clones in this sample may be carry-over from other donors' samples. Specimen: naive CD8+ T cells from PBMCs. CDR3 protein: CASSVRGTTIFQETQYF. The CDR3 bases are TGTGCCAGCAGTGTGAGAGGGACTACGATTTTCCAAGAGACCCAGTACTTC.